This T cell receptor beta chain was recorded in a study of blood T cell repertoires in COVID-19. Clones were sequenced by immunoSEQ multiplex PCR, and TCRdb holds only the in-frame ones, with some missing. This sample carries hundreds of thousands of clones, 81% of them seen once, and the ten largest clones take 7.5%. Per the germline V gene, CDR1 is SGHRS and CDR2 is YFSETQ. V trimming: 4 bases; J trimming: 5 bases; junction bases outside the gene matches: 13. The CDR3 has 17 amino acids. The source of this sequence is a woman aged 80 or over with COVID-19, enrolled during active disease. The sequenced material came from peripheral blood. V usage is TRBV5-1 and J usage is TRBJ2-5; 11 positions agree with TRBD2. CDR3: CASSQTSGSGFGETQYF. The DNA for the CDR3 is TGCGCCAGCAGCCAAACTAGCGGGAGTGGGTTCGGGGAGACCCAGTACTTC.